This T cell receptor beta chain is from a study of glioma-infiltrating T cells. General study results and limits: CDR3 overlap between tissue and blood was very small. Gliomas, especially low-grade, showed above-expected tissue-blood divergence; non-neoplastic patients showed below.

Using RNA template, CDR3s of TCR alpha and beta were amplified with iRepertoire arm-PCR. For one-step reverse transcription and amplification, about 90-450 ng of tissue mRNA or PBMC total RNA was used. TCRdb ran MiXCR on the multiplex PCR reads and lists one entry per CDR3 protein. The sample consists of more than 85,000 distinct CDR3 sequences, under 30% of them appearing once. This clonotype showed up many times. Its matching antigen is unknown. Sample: glioma tissue, nonneoplastic brain tissue, or PBMCs (not recorded which). The clonotype was recovered from a human donor with low-grade glioma or glioblastoma, undergoing nonglioma brain surgery, or in good health (not recorded which).

The CDR3 bases are TGCAGTGCTAGAGATTTTGGACTGGAAGCTTTCTTT. This codes for CSARDFGLEAFF. The chain employs TRBV20-1 and TRBJ1-1; no reliable D call. V lost 0 bases, J lost 8 bases, and 10 bases lay in between. This CDR3 is built from 12 residues. CDR1 and CDR2 (germline): DFQATT, SNEGSKA (reference sequence).